The 28 T cell receptor beta chains below all came from one sample that was sequenced in a study of T cells in Graves' hyperthyroidism and ophthalmopathy. The investigators amplified TCR beta CDR3 regions from RNA transcripts. The study used the HTBI primer set for a first-round RT-PCR of the TCR CDR3. TCRdb reprocessed the multiplex PCR reads with MiXCR, giving one entry per CDR3 protein. The sample records 300,000 or so distinct CDR3 sequences, 15% to 20% being singletons. Material for sequencing was blood. Every receptor here comes from a woman in her sixties or seventies with Graves' ophthalmopathy.

This clonotype appeared many times. The DNA of the CDR3 is TGTGCCAGCAGGGAACAGCGGGGTGGAGCGACACCCCTCCACTTT. Translation: CASREQRGGATPLHF. The chain couples TRBV6-2 or TRBV6-3 to TRBJ1-6; no clear D. V lost 6 bases, J lost 11 bases, and 20 bases lay in between. Germline-derived CDR1 and CDR2 are MNHEY and SVGEGT. CDR3 length equals 15 residues.

The V call is TRBV19, the J call TRBJ1-1; 12 bases are shared with TRBD1. The CDR3 has 16 residues. Germline V gene sequence: CDR1 LNHDA, CDR2 SQIVND (reference sequence). V trimming: 5 bases; J trimming: 10 bases; junction bases outside the gene matches: 14. The CDR3 coding sequence is TGTGCCAGTAGTTTCAACACCGGGACAGGGGGCGATGGAGCTTTCTTT. Amino acid sequence: CASSFNTGTGGDGAFF.

In this sample, this clonotype turned up many times. The V and J genes are TRBV7-2 and TRBJ2-6; D gene ambiguous. CDR3 size: 14 residues. Trimming shortened V by 1 base and J by 4 bases, and 5 bases separated the two germline ends. CDR1 is SGHTA and CDR2 is FQGNSA in the germline V gene. In nucleotides, the CDR3 is TGTGCCAGCAGCTTAGTGTCCGGGGCCAACGTCCTGACTTTC. Translating gives CASSLVSGANVLTF.

This rearrangement joins TRBV28 to TRBJ2-1; no clear D. Germline V gene lookup returns CDR1 MDHEN and CDR2 SYDVKM. V lost 6 bases and J 2 bases, leaving 5 bases between the germline ends. This CDR3 contains 12 residues. In DNA form, the CDR3 reads TGTGCCAGCAGGAGGACCTACAATGAGCAGTTCTTC. Translated: CASRRTYNEQFF.

V is TRBV19 and J is TRBJ2-7; TRBD1 might be the D (5 bases). From germline, CDR1 is LNHDA and CDR2 SQIVND (reference sequence). V dropped 0 bases and J dropped 6 bases, with 12 bases sitting between them. CDR3 length: 14 residues. The CDR3 bases are TGTGCCAGTAGTATAGATCGGACACCTCCCGAGCAGTACTTC. Translated, it gives CASSIDRTPPEQYF.

This clonotype was recorded at least ten times. The chain has TRBV7-2 and TRBJ2-3; TRBD2 matches at 7 bases. J lost 0 bases, V lost 5 bases, and 5 bases had no gene match. The CDR3 is 15 amino acids. Per germline, CDR1 SGHTA and CDR2 FQGNSA. The CDR3 DNA reads TGTGCCAGCAGCAAAGCGGGGCGAAGCACAGATACGCAGTATTTT. Translating gives CASSKAGRSTDTQYF.

V gene TRBV11-2 combines with J gene TRBJ1-5; the D is unclear. Deletions cut 0 bases from V and 6 bases from J, with 12 bases between. Germline V gives CDR1 SGHAT, CDR2 FQNNGV. This CDR3 region has 15 residues. Here the CDR3 reads CASSLEGSVGQPQHF. In nucleotides, the CDR3 is TGTGCCAGCAGCTTAGAGGGGTCCGTTGGTCAGCCCCAGCATTTT.

The table lists this clonotype with many counts. The genes are TRBV28 and TRBJ2-3; 8 nucleotides align to TRBD2. With V trimmed by 5 bases and J by 7 bases, 17 bases remained unmatched. Germline loops: CDR1 MDHEN, CDR2 SYDVKM. This CDR3 comprises 17 residues. DNA of the CDR3: TGTGCCAGCAGTCAACCGTTAGGGGCTAGCGGGTCATATACGCAGTATTTT. Translating it yields CASSQPLGASGSYTQYF.

Points on this clonotype: This may arise from a read error, as a much more abundant clone is one base away. The chain combines TRBV6-2 or TRBV6-3 with TRBJ1-5, with D perhaps TRBD1 (5 bases). Germline assignment: CDR1 MNHEY and CDR2 SVGEGT. V lost 5 bases and J 4 bases, leaving 21 bases between the germline ends. This CDR3 comprises 17 residues. The DNA for the CDR3 is TGTGCCAGCAGTGCCGGTCAGGGCGACATAGGGAATCAGCCCCAGCATTTT. Translation: CASSAGQGDIGNQPQHF.

This clonotype was counted between two and nine times. The chain employs TRBV12-3 or TRBV12-4 and TRBJ1-1; a weak D match, TRBD1 (5 bases). Between the trimmed V and J ends, which lost 8 bases and 1 base, there was a span of 20 bases. This CDR3 contains 16 residues. CDR3 region: CASSRQFPGANTEAFF. Here the CDR3 DNA reads TGTGCCAGCTCGCGACAGTTCCCTGGGGCGAACACTGAAGCTTTCTTT.

This clonotype was seen many times. This chain uses TRBV7-6 with TRBJ2-5; TRBD2 aligns across 8 bases. V lost 5 bases and J lost 9; bases outside the gene matches: 8. CDR3 length equals 13 residues. Germline V gene sequence: CDR1 SGHVS, CDR2 FNYEAQ. Here the CDR3 reads CASSVTSAWPQYF. In nucleotides, the CDR3 is TGTGCCAGCAGCGTGACTAGCGCGTGGCCCCAGTACTTC.

The CDR3 loop reads CASSQHQGTEAFF. CDR3 sequence (DNA): TGTGCCAGCAGTCAACACCAGGGCACTGAAGCTTTCTTT. The chain couples TRBV7-2 to TRBJ1-1, with a tentative D call TRBD1 (5 bases). V was cut by 6 bases and J by 4 bases, with 12 bases left in between. The CDR3 length is 13 residues. Per germline, CDR1 SGHTA and CDR2 FQGNSA.

The rearrangement joins TRBV29-1 to TRBJ2-2; 8 bases line up with TRBD1. This CDR3 comprises 14 residues. Germline V gene lookup returns CDR1 SQVTM and CDR2 ANQGSEA. CDR3 sequence: CLARQGANTGELFF. The CDR3 nucleotides read TGCTTAGCCCGGCAGGGGGCCAACACCGGGGAGCTGTTTTTT.

This clonotype appeared a few times. This rearrangement joins TRBV9 to TRBJ2-7; D is perhaps TRBD2 (5 bases). There are 13 residues in the CDR3. V gave up 1 base and J gave up 6 bases, with 11 bases separating them. The germline gives CDR1 SGDLS, CDR2 YYNGEE. The CDR3 region has the DNA TGTGCCAGCAGCGTAACTAGTGCCAGCGAGCAGTACTTC. Protein product: CASSVTSASEQYF.

This clonotype was found many times. V gene TRBV7-2 combines with J gene TRBJ1-2; perhaps TRBD1 as D (5 bases). Germline lookup yields CDR1 SGHTA and CDR2 FQGNSA. V lost 2 bases to trimming and J lost 4 bases, with 11 bases between them. This CDR3 is built from 14 residues. CDR3 sequence: CASSLLGRPYGYTF. For the CDR3, the DNA is TGTGCCAGCAGCTTATTGGGACGTCCCTATGGCTACACCTTC.

V usage is TRBV7-3 and J usage is TRBJ1-2; no definite D call. CDR1 and CDR2 from the germline V gene are SGHTA and FQGTGA. The V end was cut by 1 base, the J end by 4 bases, with 10 bases between. CDR3 length: 14 residues. In DNA, the CDR3 is TGTGCCAGCAGCTTAAGTCGGGAGGGCTATGGCTACACCTTC. It is translated as CASSLSREGYGYTF.

This chain joins TRBV9 and TRBJ1-4; D uncertain. V lost 0 bases to trimming and J lost 3 bases, with 3 bases between them. Germline loops: CDR1 SGDLS, CDR2 YYNGEE. There are 13 residues in the CDR3. Here the CDR3 reads CASSVVANEKLFF. The CDR3 DNA follows: TGTGCCAGCAGCGTAGTGGCTAATGAAAAACTGTTTTTT.

This clonotype has a count of ten or more. This CDR3 reads CAWSRGSSYEQYF. The CDR3 DNA reads as TGTGCCTGGAGCCGAGGAAGCTCCTACGAGCAGTACTTC. The V gene is TRBV30, the J gene TRBJ2-7; no firm D call. The V and J ends lost 3 bases and 0 bases respectively, with 9 bases between them. The CDR3 is made up of 13 amino acids. CDR1 GTSNPN and CDR2 SVGIG come from the germline V gene (reference sequence).

Ten or more counts support this clonotype. J is TRBJ2-1 and V is TRBV28; 11 nucleotides line up with TRBD2. Trimming cost V 5 bases and J 5 bases; bases outside gene matches: 5. The CDR3 loop spans 15 amino acids. The germline CDR1 and CDR2 sequences are MDHEN and SYDVKM. CDR3 protein: CASSPLAGGNNEQFF. The DNA for the CDR3 is TGTGCCAGCAGTCCCCTAGCGGGAGGTAACAATGAGCAGTTCTTC. The complete variable domain, with remaining parts taken from reference TRBV28 and TRBJ2-1, reads DVKVTQSSRYLVKRTGEKVFLECVQDMDHENMFWYRQDPGLGLRLIYFSYDVKMKEKGDIPEGYSVSREKKERFSLILESASTNQTSMYLCASSPLAGGNNEQFFGPGTRLTVL.

The sample holds many counts of this clonotype. This chain joins TRBV6-2 or TRBV6-3 and TRBJ1-6; weak D call: TRBD1 (5 bases). Germline V gene lookup returns CDR1 MNHEY and CDR2 SVGEGT. Deletions cut 6 bases from V and 0 bases from J, with 12 bases between. This CDR3 comprises 16 residues. The CDR3 DNA follows: TGTGCCAGCAGCCCCGACAGCAACTCCTATAATTCACCCCTCCACTTT. Its protein product is CASSPDSNSYNSPLHF.

This clonotype occurred many times. The chain is built from TRBV30 and TRBJ2-5, with 9 bases matching TRBD1. J gave up 2 bases and V 6 bases, and 1 base lay outside the gene matches. The CDR3 has 12 amino acids. CDR1 and CDR2 (germline): GTSNPN, SVGIG (reference sequence). CDR3 DNA: TGTGCCTGTGGGACAGGGCAAGAGACCCAGTACTTC. This translates into CACGTGQETQYF.

This clonotype appeared a few times. The J gene is TRBJ1-5, the V gene TRBV6-1, with 8 bases lining up with TRBD1. CDR3 length: 17 residues. Trimming cost V 4 bases and J 1 base; bases outside gene matches: 9. The germline CDR1 and CDR2 sequences are MNHNS and SASEGT. CDR3: CASSATPGGASNQPQHF. CDR3 DNA: TGTGCCAGCAGTGCCACCCCAGGGGGCGCCAGCAATCAGCCCCAGCATTTT.

This clonotype was counted ten times or more. The genes are TRBV12-3 or TRBV12-4 and TRBJ2-2, with D possibly matching TRBD2 (6 bases). The CDR3 spans 14 residues. Trimming left V 5 bases short and J 8 bases short, with 15 bases between. Here the CDR3 reads CASSPTRPPGELFF. Written as DNA, the CDR3 is TGTGCCAGCAGTCCGACTAGACCACCTGGGGAGCTGTTTTTT.

This clonotype has ten or more counts. The V call is TRBV6-2 or TRBV6-3, the J call TRBJ1-1; tentative D call: TRBD1 (6 bases). Trimming shortened V by 2 bases and J by 1 base, and 8 bases separated the two germline ends. This CDR3 is built from 14 residues. Germline-derived CDR1 and CDR2 are MNHEY and SVGEGT. The CDR3 sequence: CASSYGGPNTEAFF. The CDR3 region has the DNA TGTGCCAGCAGTTACGGGGGGCCGAACACTGAAGCTTTCTTT.

V is TRBV25-1 and J is TRBJ2-3; D is perhaps TRBD1 (5 bases). With 9 bases removed from V and 2 bases from J, the gap between germline ends came to 15 bases. This CDR3 has 14 residues. Germline assignment: CDR1 MGHDK and CDR2 SYGVNS. The CDR3 DNA is TGTGCCAGTAGCAGGGCCCTTAACACAGATACGCAGTATTTT. This gives the protein CASSRALNTDTQYF.

This clonotype was picked up many times. The chain employs TRBV11-2 and TRBJ2-5; weak D call: TRBD1 (5 bases). Germline V lookup: CDR1 SGHAT, CDR2 FQNNGV. CDR3 length: 16 amino acids. Trimming took off 0 bases at V and 5 bases at J, with 16 bases between the two ends. CDR3 nucleotide sequence: TGTGCCAGCAGCTTAGATCAAGCCAAGGGGTGGGAGACCCAGTACTTC. It encodes CASSLDQAKGWETQYF.

The chain uses TRBV4-2 and TRBJ2-5; 9 bases match TRBD2. With 3 bases clipped from V and 5 bases from J, the junction kept 4 bases outside the gene matches. The CDR3 has 14 residues. The germline CDR1 and CDR2 sequences are LGHNA and YNFKEQ. As DNA, the CDR3 is TGTGCCAGCAGCCAGGGGACTAGCTGGGAGACCCAGTACTTC. Amino acid sequence: CASSQGTSWETQYF.

The V call is TRBV19, the J call TRBJ1-2, with TRBD1 matching 7 bases. This CDR3 is 15 amino acids long. The ends lost 10 bases at V and 8 bases at J; junction bases unmatched: 19. The germline V gene has CDR1 LNHDA and CDR2 SQIVND (reference sequence). The CDR3 loop is CATHKPSRDRSGYTF. The CDR3 nucleotides read TGTGCCACCCATAAGCCATCCCGGGACAGATCGGGCTACACCTTC.